Below are 10 T cell receptor beta chains sequenced from a single sample in a study of blood T cell repertoires in COVID-19 (dated by TCRdb to about 2020). Receptors were amplified or captured by the immunoSEQ multiplex PCR assay. As stored in TCRdb, this immuneACCESS dataset retains in-frame rearrangements with V and J assigned. A fraction of the clones does not appear; measured against another copy, unresolved V genes explain less than half of the discrepancy, and the remainder lacks a known reason. The sample table shows 100,000 to 120,000 clones, and over 70% are seen once. The ten largest clones add up to less than 2% of the sample. Material: peripheral blood. These receptors all stem from a man over 45 with acute or convalescent COVID-19.

Only one count was recorded for this clone. This chain links TRBV5-1 with TRBJ2-2; D call uncertain. The CDR3 runs to 13 residues. V shed 5 bases and J shed 4 bases, with 9 bases lying between them. Germline V gene sequence: CDR1 SGHRS, CDR2 YFSETQ. The CDR3 sequence is CASRARSTGELFF. The DNA for the CDR3 is TGCGCCAGCAGAGCTAGAAGCACCGGGGAGCTGTTTTTT.

The chain combines TRBV10-3 with TRBJ1-5, with D possibly TRBD1 on 5 matching bases. CDR3 length: 12 residues. Per germline, CDR1 ENHRY and CDR2 SYGVKD. V lost 3 bases and J 6 bases, leaving 6 bases between the germline ends. The CDR3: CAISDRGQPQHF. CDR3 coding DNA: TGTGCCATCAGTGATAGGGGTCAGCCCCAGCATTTT.

CDR3: CASSQAPRSTDTQYF. The CDR3 DNA reads as TGCGCCAGCAGCCAAGCGCCCAGGTCCACAGATACGCAGTATTTT. The chain employs TRBV4-1 and TRBJ2-3; no reliable D call. The CDR3 runs 15 residues. The germline V gene encodes CDR1 MGHRA and CDR2 YSYEKL. Trimming shortened V by 1 base and J by 2 bases, and 10 bases separated the two germline ends.

The CDR3, as DNA: TGCAGCGTTGAACTAGCGGGGGACTACACAGATACGCAGTATTTT. Residues: CSVELAGDYTDTQYF. V usage is TRBV29-1 and J usage is TRBJ2-3; TRBD2 agrees at 10 bases. CDR1 and CDR2 (germline): SQVTM, ANQGSEA. The CDR3 contains 15 residues. Trimming took 2 bases from V and 2 from J; bases not matched to a gene: 4.

The chain links TRBV28 to TRBJ2-7; a possible D gene is TRBD1 (6 bases). The V end lost 5 bases, the J end lost 6 bases, and 11 bases lay between the germline ends. The germline gives CDR1 MDHEN, CDR2 SYDVKM. The CDR3 has 12 amino acids. Here the CDR3 DNA reads TGTGCCAGCAGTGATGGGACACGCGAGCAGTACTTC. Protein sequence: CASSDGTREQYF.

This clone was seen a single time. CDR3 coding DNA: TGTGCCAGCAGCGTCCTACAGGGGCCCGGCGAGCAGTACTTC. It translates to CASSVLQGPGEQYF. The chain combines TRBV2 with TRBJ2-7; 7 bases map to TRBD1. The CDR3 loop spans 14 amino acids. CDR1 SNHLY and CDR2 FYNNEI come from the germline V gene. V shed 6 bases, J shed 6 bases, and the junction held 11 bases outside the gene matches.

The rearrangement links TRBV6-5 to TRBJ1-5; D is ambiguous. This CDR3 is 13 amino acids long. The ends were cut back, 6 bases at V and 2 bases at J, with 8 bases in the middle. Germline CDR1 MNHEY, CDR2 SVGAGI. CDR3 protein: CASRQLGNQPQHF. The DNA of the CDR3 is TGTGCCAGCAGACAGCTCGGCAATCAGCCCCAGCATTTT.

This clone was seen only a few times. V is TRBV12-3 or TRBV12-4 and J is TRBJ2-2; D is unclear. CDR3 length equals 13 residues. With 5 bases removed from V and 3 bases from J, the gap between germline ends came to 7 bases. CDR3 sequence: CASSPLHTGELFF. The CDR3 coding sequence is TGTGCCAGCAGTCCCCTCCACACCGGGGAGCTGTTTTTT.

V gene TRBV6-5 combines with J gene TRBJ1-1, with TRBD1 as a possible D gene (5 bases). Germline V gives CDR1 MNHEY, CDR2 SVGAGI. The CDR3 covers 13 residues. Trimming took off 6 bases at V and 3 bases at J, with 11 bases between the two ends. CDR3 amino acids: CASSLPTDTEAFF. The CDR3 nucleotides read TGTGCCAGCAGCTTACCGACAGACACTGAAGCTTTCTTT.

CDR3 coding DNA: TGCGCCAGCAGGCCAGGGGGGAGCTCCTACGAGCAGTACTTC. It translates to CASRPGGSSYEQYF. This sequence joins TRBV10-2 and TRBJ2-7, with D possibly matching TRBD1 (7 bases). Between the trimmed V and J ends, which lost 6 bases and 0 bases, there was a span of 12 bases. CDR3 length: 14 amino acids. Per germline, CDR1 WSHSY and CDR2 SAAADI.